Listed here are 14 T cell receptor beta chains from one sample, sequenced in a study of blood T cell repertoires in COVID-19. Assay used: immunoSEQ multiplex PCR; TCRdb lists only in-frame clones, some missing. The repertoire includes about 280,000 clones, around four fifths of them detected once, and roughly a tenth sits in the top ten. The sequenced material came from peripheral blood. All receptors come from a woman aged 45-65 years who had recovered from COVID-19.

The DNA of the CDR3 is TGTGCCACCAGCAGAGATCACGGACAGGGACGTCAGCCCCAGCATTTT. Translating it yields CATSRDHGQGRQPQHF. The chain has TRBV15 and TRBJ1-5, with TRBD1 matching 8 bases. This CDR3 is built from 16 residues. Germline V lookup: CDR1 LNHNV, CDR2 YYDKDF (reference sequence). V was pared by 0 bases and J by 6 bases, with 7 bases of the junction left unmatched.

CDR3 sequence reads: CASSGRDTANEQFF. DNA of the CDR3: TGCGCCAGCAGCGGACGGGACACCGCCAATGAGCAGTTCTTC. The genes are TRBV5-1 and TRBJ2-1; a weak D match, TRBD1 (6 bases). There are 14 residues in the CDR3. Germline CDR1 reads SGHRS; CDR2 reads YFSETQ. V was clipped by 4 bases and J by 6 bases, with 14 bases between them. Full variable domain (outside the CDR3, taken from reference TRBV5-1 and TRBJ2-1): KAGVTQTPRYLIKTRGQQVTLSCSPISGHRSVSWYQQTPGQGLQFLFEYFSETQRNKGNFPGRFSGRQFSNSRSEMNVSTLELGDSALYLCASSGRDTANEQFFGPGTRLTVL.

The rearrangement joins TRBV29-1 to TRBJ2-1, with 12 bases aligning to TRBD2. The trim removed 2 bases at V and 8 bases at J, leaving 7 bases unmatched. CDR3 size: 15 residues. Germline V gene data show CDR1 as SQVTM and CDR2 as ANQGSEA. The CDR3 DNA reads TGCAGCGTTGAAAAGACTAGCGGGAGTTCATATGAGCAGTTCTTC. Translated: CSVEKTSGSSYEQFF.

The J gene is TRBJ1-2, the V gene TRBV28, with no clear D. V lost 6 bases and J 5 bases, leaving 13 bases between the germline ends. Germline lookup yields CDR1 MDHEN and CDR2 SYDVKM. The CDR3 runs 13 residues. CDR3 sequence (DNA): TGTGCCAGCAGCCCTTCCGGGGTTTATGGCTACACCTTC. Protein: CASSPSGVYGYTF.

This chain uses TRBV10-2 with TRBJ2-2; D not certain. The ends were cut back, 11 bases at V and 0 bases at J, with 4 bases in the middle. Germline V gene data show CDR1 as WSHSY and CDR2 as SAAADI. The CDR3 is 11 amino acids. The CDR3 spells CAGSNTGELFF. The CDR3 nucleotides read TGCGCCGGCTCGAACACCGGGGAGCTGTTTTTT.

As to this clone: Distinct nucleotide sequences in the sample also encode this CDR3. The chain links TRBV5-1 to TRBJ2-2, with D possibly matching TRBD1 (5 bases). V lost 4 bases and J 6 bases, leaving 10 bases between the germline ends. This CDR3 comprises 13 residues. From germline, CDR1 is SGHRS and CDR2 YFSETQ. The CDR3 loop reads CASSATGAGELFF. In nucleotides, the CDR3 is TGCGCCAGCAGCGCCACAGGAGCCGGGGAGCTGTTTTTT.

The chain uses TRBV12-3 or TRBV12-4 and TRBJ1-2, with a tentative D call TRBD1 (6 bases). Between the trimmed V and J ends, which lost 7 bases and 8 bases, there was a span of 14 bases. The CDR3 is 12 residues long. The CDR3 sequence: CASNPGQGGYTF. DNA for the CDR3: TGTGCCAGCAACCCGGGACAAGGGGGCTACACCTTC.

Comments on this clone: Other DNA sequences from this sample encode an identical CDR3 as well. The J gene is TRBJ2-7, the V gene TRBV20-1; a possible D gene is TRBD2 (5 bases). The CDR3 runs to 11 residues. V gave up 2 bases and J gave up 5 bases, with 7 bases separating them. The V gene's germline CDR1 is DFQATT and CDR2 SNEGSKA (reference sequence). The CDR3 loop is CSARSGHEQYF. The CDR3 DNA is TGCAGTGCTAGAAGCGGCCACGAGCAGTACTTC.

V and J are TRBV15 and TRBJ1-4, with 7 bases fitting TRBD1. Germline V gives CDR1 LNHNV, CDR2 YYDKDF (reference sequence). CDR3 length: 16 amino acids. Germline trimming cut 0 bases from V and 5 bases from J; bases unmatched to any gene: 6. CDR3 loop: CATSRDLTGRNEKLFF. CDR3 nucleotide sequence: TGTGCCACCAGCAGAGATTTGACAGGGCGGAATGAAAAACTGTTTTTT.

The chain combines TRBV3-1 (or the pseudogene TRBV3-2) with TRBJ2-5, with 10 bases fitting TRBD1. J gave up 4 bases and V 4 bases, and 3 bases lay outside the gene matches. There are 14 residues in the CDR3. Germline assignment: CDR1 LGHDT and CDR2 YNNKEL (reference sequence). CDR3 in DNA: TGTGCCAGCAGCCCGACAGGGGGCCCAGAGACCCAGTACTTC. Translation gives CASSPTGGPETQYF.

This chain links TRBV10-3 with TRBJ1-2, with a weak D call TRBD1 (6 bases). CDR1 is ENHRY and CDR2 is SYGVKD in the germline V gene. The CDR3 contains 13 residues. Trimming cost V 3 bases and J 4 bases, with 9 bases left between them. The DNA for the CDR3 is TGTGCCATCAGTGAAGGACAGATCTATGGCTACACCTTC. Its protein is CAISEGQIYGYTF.

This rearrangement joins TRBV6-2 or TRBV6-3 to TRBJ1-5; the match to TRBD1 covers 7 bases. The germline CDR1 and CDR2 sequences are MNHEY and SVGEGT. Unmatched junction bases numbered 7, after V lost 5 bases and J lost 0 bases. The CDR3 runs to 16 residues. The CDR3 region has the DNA TGTGCCAGCAGTGACCTCCAGGGGGTTAGCAATCAGCCCCAGCATTTT. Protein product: CASSDLQGVSNQPQHF.

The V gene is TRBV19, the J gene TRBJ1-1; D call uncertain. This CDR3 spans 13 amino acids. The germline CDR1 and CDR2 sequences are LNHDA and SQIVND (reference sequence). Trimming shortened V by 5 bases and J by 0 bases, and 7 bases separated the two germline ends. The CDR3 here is CASSYQVNTEAFF. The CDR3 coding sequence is TGTGCCAGTAGTTATCAGGTGAACACTGAAGCTTTCTTT.

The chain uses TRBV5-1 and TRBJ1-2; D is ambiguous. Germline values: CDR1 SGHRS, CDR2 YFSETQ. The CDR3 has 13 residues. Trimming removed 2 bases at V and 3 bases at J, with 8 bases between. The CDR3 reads CASSFRGHYGYTF. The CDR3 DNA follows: TGCGCCAGCAGCTTTCGGGGTCACTATGGCTACACCTTC.